This T cell receptor (beta chain) was sequenced in a study of siplizumab effects on memory and regulatory T cells. Per sample, approximately 10^5 TCR templates underwent assay. Generated by immunoSEQ multiplex PCR, the TCRdb table keeps only in-frame clones and is missing some. The table has 95,000 to 100,000 clones, roughly 91% seen once. CDR3 size: 13 residues. V was shortened by 5 bases and J by 6 bases, with 13 bases between the two germline ends. The germline CDR1 and CDR2 sequences are KGHSH and LQKENI. The specimen sequenced was non-Treg CD4+ T cells sorted from blood. The receptor comes from a human donor in good health. The genes are TRBV18 and TRBJ1-2; possible D gene TRBD1, 6 bases. CDR3 loop: CASSSVDSNGYTF. CDR3 in DNA: TGTGCCAGCTCATCGGTGGACAGTAATGGCTACACCTTC.